The clone carrying this TCR beta chain was detected a few times. Antigen specificity is unknown. The study drew the donors from its 120-subject validation cohort, separate from the roughly 700-subject first cohort. The germline CDR1 and CDR2 sequences are SNHLY and FYNNEI. The germline V and J ends were trimmed by 5 bases and 7 bases, with 12 bases remaining between them. The CDR3 sequence is 14 residues long. This specimen belongs to a study of cytomegalovirus exposure and HLA in healthy donors. Study findings and constraints: The study recorded 160 or so TCR beta chains that were cytomegalovirus-associated. High sensitivity and specificity were reportedly achieved when the classifier diagnosed cytomegalovirus status.

TCRdb keeps only in-frame clones here, not all; method: immunoSEQ multiplex PCR. The data contain some 84,000 clones, roughly 90% of them singletons. The receptor's source is a man aged 30 to 45 in good health and CMV-seronegative. Sequences were obtained from PBMCs. The chain links TRBV2 to TRBJ1-6; the D gene is possibly TRBD1 (5 bases). CDR3 DNA sequence: TGTGCCAGCAGTTTCAGGGAGGGCAATTCACCCCTCCACTTT. As protein: CASSFREGNSPLHF.